Below, 9 T cell receptor beta chains from the same sample are listed, as sequenced in a study of T cells in narcolepsy. The assay was immunoSEQ multiplex PCR, and TCRdb's table has in-frame clones only and misses some. The sample shows approximately 25,000 clones, less than 70% of them seen only once. Sequenced sample: memory (CD45RA-) CD4+ T cells from blood. The receptors were gathered from a human donor in good health.

The CDR3: CASSWDRSRRTQYF. DNA for the CDR3: TGTGCCAGCAGTTGGGACCGGTCTAGAAGGACCCAGTACTTC. The gene calls are TRBV28 and TRBJ2-5; either TRBD1 or TRBD2 may fit D (5 bases each). The germline V gene encodes CDR1 MDHEN and CDR2 SYDVKM. CDR3 length equals 14 residues. Trimming left V 4 bases short and J 7 bases short, with 16 bases between.

CDR3 nucleotide sequence: TGTGCCAGTAGTCCCGACAGGGGCTACGAGCAGTACTTC. Protein product: CASSPDRGYEQYF. The V gene is TRBV19, the J gene TRBJ2-7; 8 bases are a match to TRBD1. CDR1 is LNHDA, CDR2 SQIVND, per germline (reference sequence). The junction had 3 bases not matched to a gene; V was cut back by 5 bases and J by 3 bases. The length of the CDR3 is 13 residues.

The chain links TRBV28 to TRBJ1-1; D is perhaps TRBD1 (6 bases). The V end was cut by 2 bases, the J end by 4 bases, with 14 bases between. CDR1 MDHEN and CDR2 SYDVKM come from the germline V gene. The CDR3 has 15 residues. The CDR3: CASSLPIQGPTEAFF. Here the CDR3 DNA reads TGTGCCAGCAGTTTACCTATCCAGGGGCCCACTGAAGCTTTCTTT.

This rearrangement joins TRBV15 to TRBJ1-5; 10 bases agree with TRBD1. V lost 5 bases and J lost 7; bases outside the gene matches: 8. The germline CDR1 and CDR2 sequences are LNHNV and YYDKDF (reference sequence). The CDR3 is 15 residues long. CDR3 sequence: CATSAPGQGTQPQHF. For the CDR3, the DNA is TGTGCCACCAGCGCCCCGGGACAGGGGACGCAGCCCCAGCATTTT.

There are a few counts of this clone. The rearrangement uses TRBV5-1 and TRBJ2-2; D is unclear. This CDR3 is built from 17 residues. V was pared by 4 bases and J by 8 bases, with 24 bases between. The germline gives CDR1 SGHRS, CDR2 YFSETQ. The chain's CDR3 is CASSTGPFRRTAGELFF. CDR3 DNA: TGCGCCAGCAGCACGGGCCCTTTTCGGCGGACCGCGGGGGAGCTGTTTTTT.

V gene TRBV30 combines with J gene TRBJ1-6; TRBD1 agrees at 8 bases. The CDR3 runs 12 residues. V dropped 7 bases and J dropped 10; count of bases not matched to a gene: 6. Looked up from germline, CDR1 is GTSNPN and CDR2 is SVGIG (reference sequence). DNA for the CDR3: TGTGCCTCCCAGACAGGGGAATCACCCCTCCACTTT. Its translation: CASQTGESPLHF.

The chain couples TRBV30 to TRBJ1-4; D ambiguous. Germline CDR1 and CDR2: GTSNPN and SVGIG (reference sequence). Trimming shortened V by 5 bases and J by 8 bases, and 15 bases separated the two germline ends. This CDR3 comprises 13 residues. For the CDR3, the DNA is TGTGCCTGGGCCGAACAAACCCAAGAAAAACTGTTTTTT. It is translated as CAWAEQTQEKLFF. Based on the CDR3 plus reference TRBV30 and TRBJ1-4, the full variable domain is SQTIHQWPATLVQPVGSPLSLECTVEGTSNPNLYWYRQAAGRGLQLLFYSVGIGQISSEVPQNLSASRPQDRQFILSSKKLLLSDSGFYLCAWAEQTQEKLFFGSGTQLSVL.

J is TRBJ1-1 and V is TRBV2; D is ambiguous. Trimming pared 6 bases from V and 5 bases from J, leaving 16 bases between. This CDR3 is built from 14 residues. Germline V gene lookup returns CDR1 SNHLY and CDR2 FYNNEI. Here the CDR3 reads CASRAKLEWTEAFF. CDR3 sequence (DNA): TGTGCCAGCAGGGCCAAACTCGAGTGGACTGAAGCTTTCTTT.

This rearrangement joins TRBV23-1 to TRBJ1-6; 7 positions match TRBD1. TRBV23-1 is assigned to the ORF class and has an uncertain function. This CDR3 comprises 16 residues. V lost 8 bases and J lost 9; bases outside the gene matches: 16. The CDR3 bases are TGCGCCAGCGATATAGACAGGGTTAGTAAAGGTTCACCCCTCCACTTT. It translates to CASDIDRVSKGSPLHF.